This T cell receptor (beta chain) derives from a study of cytomegalovirus exposure and HLA in healthy donors. Study conclusions and caveats: Overall, approximately 150 TCR beta chains were annotated as cytomegalovirus-associated. Indistinguishable V segments such as TRBV6-2 and TRBV6-3 were excluded.

The PCR employed 60 Vbeta primers together with 13 Jbeta primers. Libraries were prepared by immunoSEQ multiplex PCR; TCRdb keeps only in-frame clonotypes and omits some of them. The profile covers 130,000 or so clones, with more than 60% appearing a single time and around 3.6% taken by the ten largest. The CDR3 spans 15 residues. The germline V and J ends were trimmed by 8 bases and 0 bases, with 14 bases remaining between them. From germline, CDR1 is SGHVS and CDR2 FQNEAQ. About this clone: As yet, its antigen is unknown.

The chain employs TRBV7-8 and TRBJ1-3, with D maybe TRBD1 (5 bases). Sequencing used PBMCs. The clonotype comes from a man aged 25 to 45 in good health and CMV-seronegative. Written as DNA, the CDR3 is TGTGCCAGCCAGAGCGCAGGGCCCTCTGGAAACACCATATATTTT. Encoded protein: CASQSAGPSGNTIYF.